Sequencing of this TCR beta chain was carried out in a study of Graves' ophthalmopathy and Graves' hyperthyroidism. In regard to this clonotype: Its antigen is as yet unknown.

Study-level results: In blood, most expanded thyroid clonotypes above 0.001 frequency were also detected. The study's model predicted ophthalmopathy progression at 65% to 71% sensitivity and 72% to 85% specificity.

This CDR3 has 15 residues. The germline V gene encodes CDR1 MDHEN and CDR2 SYDVKM. V was pared by 6 bases and J by 6 bases, with 10 bases of the junction left unmatched. Amplifying from RNA transcripts, the study obtained TCR beta CDR3 regions. Following a first-round RT-PCR that used HTBI primers, a second-round multiplex PCR was carried out. From the multiplex PCR reads, TCRdb called clonotypes with MiXCR, one entry per CDR3 protein. The sample has over a million distinct CDR3 sequences, roughly 35% seen once. The clonotype originates from an adult man with Graves' hyperthyroidism. The specimen sequenced was peripheral blood or thyroid tissue (not recorded which). The chain has TRBV28 and TRBJ1-5, with 8 bases lining up with TRBD1. CDR3: CASSIQGAPGQPQHF. The CDR3 DNA sequence: TGTGCCAGCAGCATCCAGGGGGCGCCCGGTCAGCCCCAGCATTTT.